Listed here are 9 T cell receptor beta chains from one sample, sequenced in a study of shared clonotypes between healthy human individuals (dated by TCRdb to about 2020). Library prep was done by the immunoSEQ multiplex PCR assay. This is the immuneACCESS table as TCRdb keeps it, with only in-frame sequences that have V and J called. A part of the clones is gone; compared with another copy, unresolved V genes explain less than half, and the rest is unexplained. The sample table records about 1.5 million clones; 95% to 99% of these occur just once. The ten largest clones capture approximately 0.44% of the sample. The sample consisted of naive CD4+ T cells sorted from blood. The cell subset or site label corresponds to: CD45RA+ positively selected. These receptors came from a man aged 25-45 years in good health.

This CDR3 is CARSLSPGTTINEQFF. DNA for the CDR3: TGTGCCAGAAGCTTGTCTCCAGGGACTACCATAAATGAGCAGTTCTTC. V is TRBV5-3 and J is TRBJ2-1, with 7 positions matching TRBD2. TRBV5-3 is an ORF; its function is uncertain. The CDR3 has 16 residues. Germline trimming cut 1 base from V and 7 bases from J; bases unmatched to any gene: 11.

The chain couples TRBV6-1 to TRBJ2-7; D might be TRBD2 (5 bases). The germline V gene encodes CDR1 MNHNS and CDR2 SASEGT. The CDR3 is made up of 12 amino acids. For the CDR3, the DNA is TGTGCGAGGGATTATATCTCCTACGAGCAGTACTTC. Translated, it gives CARDYISYEQYF.

The gene calls are TRBV28 and TRBJ1-4; unclear D gene. Germline CDR1 and CDR2: MDHEN and SYDVKM. Trimming shortened V by 2 bases and J by 8 bases, and 15 bases separated the two germline ends. This CDR3 has 15 amino acids. The CDR3 DNA reads TGTGCCAGCAGTTTACGGGCAGCCCTATCAGAAAAACTGTTTTTT. Translation gives CASSLRAALSEKLFF.

The chain has TRBV5-1 and TRBJ2-3, with TRBD1 matching 9 bases. The CDR3 length is 17 residues. V gave up 0 bases and J gave up 3 bases; unmatched junction bases: 8. Germline CDR1 SGHRS, CDR2 YFSETQ. CDR3 protein: CASSLGPQGAGTDTQYF. The CDR3 DNA is TGCGCCAGCAGCTTGGGCCCACAGGGGGCGGGGACAGATACGCAGTATTTT.

On this clone itself: Other DNA sequences in this sample translate to the same CDR3. For the CDR3, the DNA is TGTGCCAGTAGAGCTAGCGGGAACACCGGGGAGCTGTTTTTT. Translation gives CASRASGNTGELFF. The genes are TRBV19 and TRBJ2-2; 7 bases align to TRBD2. This CDR3 has 14 residues. J was trimmed by 1 base and V by 6 bases; bases with no gene match: 2. Germline lookup yields CDR1 LNHDA and CDR2 SQIVND (reference sequence).

This chain connects TRBV15 to TRBJ2-3; 9 nucleotides match TRBD2. The CDR3 covers 18 residues. Looked up from germline, CDR1 is LNHNV and CDR2 is YYDKDF (reference sequence). V shed 5 bases, J shed 0 bases, and the junction held 12 bases outside the gene matches. The DNA for the CDR3 is TGTGCCACCAGCCGGCCAATTGGACTAGCGAGTAGCACAGATACGCAGTATTTT. It specifies CATSRPIGLASSTDTQYF.

V is TRBV18 and J is TRBJ2-3; TRBD1 agrees at 8 bases. V was pared by 4 bases and J by 3 bases, with 3 bases of the junction left unmatched. Germline CDR1 is KGHSH and CDR2 is LQKENI. The CDR3 spans 14 residues. The CDR3 protein is CASSQTGATDTQYF. DNA for the CDR3: TGTGCCAGCTCACAGACAGGGGCGACAGATACGCAGTATTTT.

Written as DNA, the CDR3 is TGCAGCGTTGGAGGGGCGCAGAGAAACGAGCAGTACTTC. Amino acids: CSVGGAQRNEQYF. The V gene is TRBV29-1, the J gene TRBJ2-7; D possibly matches TRBD1 or TRBD2 (5 bases each). V was cut by 4 bases and J by 5 bases, with 15 bases left in between. Germline V CDR1 and CDR2: SQVTM, ANQGSEA. CDR3 length: 13 residues.

The gene calls are TRBV18 and TRBJ2-1; 7 nucleotides match TRBD1. The J segment lost 7 bases and the V segment lost 5 bases, leaving 2 bases of the junction unmatched. This CDR3 has 12 residues. Germline CDR1 is KGHSH and CDR2 is LQKENI. CDR3 DNA sequence: TGTGCCAGCTCAAAACAGGGGAATGAGCAGTTCTTC. Amino acid sequence: CASSKQGNEQFF.